This TCR beta chain was recovered during a study of blood T cell repertoires in COVID-19. This clone was seen a single time. Using immunoSEQ multiplex PCR, the repertoire was profiled, and TCRdb retains in-frame clones only, with some absent. The sample consists of about 260,000 clones, about 90% of them appearing once. Sequencing was performed on peripheral blood. The clonotype originates from a woman aged 40 to 50 who had recovered from COVID-19.

The CDR3 loop reads CASSPAERGGSTGELFF. For the CDR3, the DNA is TGTGCCAGCAGCCCCGCCGAGCGGGGGGGCAGCACCGGGGAGCTGTTTTTT. The genes are TRBV4-2 and TRBJ2-2, with TRBD2 identical over 10 bases. Germline assignment: CDR1 LGHNA and CDR2 YNFKEQ. The junction had 9 bases not matched to a gene; V was cut back by 4 bases and J by 4 bases. The CDR3 has 17 amino acids.